A selection of T cell receptor beta chains follows, all from one sample in a study of cytomegalovirus exposure and HLA in healthy donors. Using immunoSEQ multiplex PCR, the repertoire was profiled, and TCRdb retains in-frame clones only, with some absent. Of 160,000 or so clones detected, 88% appear once; the ten largest clones hold just under 3%. Source material: PBMCs. Receptors originate from a man aged 18-30 years in good health and CMV-seronegative. Both conserved end residues are part of each CDR3. A D gene is named only where the DNA matches it firmly. Clone size is given for some rows only: seen once, a few or many times, or a class if the clone is expanded.

TRBV5-1	15	TRBJ2-1	NA	NA	CASRLGDNYDNEQFF	TGCGCCAGCAGGTTGGGAGACAATTACGACAATGAGCAGTTCTTC
TRBV6-5	12	TRBJ2-1	TRBD1	NA	CASSYSGGGQFF	TGTGCCAGCAGTTATTCAGGGGGTGGGCAGTTCTTC
TRBV28	16	TRBJ2-5	TRBD2	NA	CASSYLAGQPQETQYF	TGTGCCAGCAGTTACCTAGCGGGGCAACCTCAAGAGACCCAGTACTTC
TRBV27	15	TRBJ2-7	TRBD2	NA	CASNHPSGSSYEQYF	TGTGCCAGCAACCACCCGAGCGGGAGCTCCTACGAGCAGTACTTC
TRBV5-4	15	TRBJ1-3	TRBD1	NA	CASSFTGGRGNTIYF	TGTGCCAGCAGCTTTACAGGGGGCCGGGGAAACACCATATATTTT
TRBV2	13	TRBJ2-1	NA	NA	CASSVVAFNEQFF	TGTGCCAGCAGTGTGGTGGCCTTTAATGAGCAGTTCTTC
TRBV11-2	16	TRBJ2-1	NA	NA	CASSSGIISSYNEQFF	TGTGCCAGCAGCTCGGGAATAATTAGCTCCTACAATGAGCAGTTCTTC
TRBV18	13	TRBJ1-2	NA	once	CASSPFRGEGYTF	TGTGCCAGCTCACCGTTCAGGGGAGAAGGCTACACCTTC
TRBV19	15	TRBJ1-1	NA	NA	CASSRLTEVNTEAFF	TGTGCCAGTAGTCGCCTGACGGAGGTGAACACTGAAGCTTTCTTT
TRBV11-2	14	TRBJ2-7	NA	NA	CASSPTQGPYEQYF	TGTGCCAGCAGCCCAACACAGGGTCCCTACGAGCAGTACTTC
TRBV28	12	TRBJ1-2	NA	NA	CATSKENYGYTF	TGTGCCACGAGCAAGGAGAACTATGGCTACACCTTC
TRBV28	14	TRBJ1-4	NA	NA	CASSFPTPAGLLFF	TGTGCCAGCAGTTTTCCTACCCCAGCGGGACTGCTGTTTTTT
TRBV19	18	TRBJ2-3	TRBD1	NA	CASKEPTGGTGGTDTQYF	TGTGCCAGTAAGGAACCCACAGGGGGCACAGGGGGCACAGATACGCAGTATTTT
TRBV29-1	13	TRBJ2-7	TRBD1	NA	CSVEDGTGGEQYF	TGCAGCGTTGAAGATGGAACAGGGGGAGAGCAGTACTTC
TRBV4-1	17	TRBJ1-5	TRBD1	NA	CASSQAGTGGFNQPQHF	TGCGCCAGCAGCCAGGCCGGGACAGGCGGATTCAATCAGCCCCAGCATTTT
TRBV5-1	16	TRBJ2-2	TRBD1	NA	CASSLGQAVETGELFF	TGCGCCAGCAGCTTAGGACAGGCGGTCGAGACCGGGGAGCTGTTTTTT
TRBV7-9	16	TRBJ1-5	NA	NA	CASSFGTPRSNQPQHF	TGTGCCAGCAGCTTCGGGACACCCAGAAGCAATCAGCCCCAGCATTTT
TRBV10-1	15	TRBJ1-4	NA	NA	CATLPGSATNEKLFF	TGCGCCACCCTACCAGGTTCCGCAACTAATGAAAAACTGTTTTTT
TRBV6-6	13	TRBJ2-1	NA	NA	CASSYSNFNEQFF	TGTGCCAGCAGTTACTCCAATTTTAATGAGCAGTTCTTC
TRBV10-3	16	TRBJ1-3	NA	NA	CAISGTDGPGGNTIYF	TGTGCCATCAGTGGTACCGACGGACCGGGGGGAAACACCATATATTTT
TRBV7-2	13	TRBJ2-7	NA	few	CASSFEGGYEQYF	TGTGCCAGCAGCTTCGAGGGAGGTTACGAGCAGTACTTC
TRBV10-2	13	TRBJ2-2	NA	NA	CASRLGSVGELFF	TGCGCCAGCCGACTAGGGAGCGTCGGGGAGCTGTTTTTT
TRBV5-1	17	TRBJ2-2	TRBD2	NA	CASSLSKRGALTGELFF	TGCGCCAGCAGCTTGAGTAAGCGGGGGGCCCTTACCGGGGAGCTGTTTTTT
TRBV6-5	13	TRBJ1-2	NA	NA	CASRGRGDRGYTF	TGTGCCAGCAGGGGACGGGGGGATCGAGGCTACACCTTC
TRBV6-5	14	TRBJ1-2	NA	NA	CASSYTTANYGYTF	TGTGCCAGCAGTTATACGACAGCTAACTATGGCTACACCTTC
TRBV7-8	14	TRBJ2-1	NA	NA	CASSLALARNEQFF	TGTGCCAGCAGCTTAGCTCTAGCGAGGAATGAGCAGTTCTTC